This is a list of T cell receptor beta chains from one sample in a study of blood T cell repertoires in COVID-19. TCRdb's table, derived via immunoSEQ multiplex PCR, lists solely in-frame clones and lacks some. The sample holds around 16,000 clones, 70% to 90% seen once. The sample consisted of peripheral blood. The receptors were sampled from a man between 60 and 75 years old with acute or convalescent COVID-19. The CDR3 runs from the conserved cysteine through the conserved F or W.

TRBV5-4	TRBJ2-1	CASSSKTSGIYNEQFF
TRBV28	TRBJ1-5	CASSLLAGSGNQPQHF
TRBV27	TRBJ2-3	CASSQLAGNTDTQYF
TRBV19	TRBJ1-1	CASSSIQNTEAFF
TRBV2	TRBJ2-7	CASSGRGWGQGYEQYF
TRBV5-1	TRBJ2-2	CASSSTSGSFGGELFF
TRBV7-8	TRBJ2-1	CASSLGGSSLNEQFF
TRBV5-4	TRBJ2-7	CASSLGAGQGGYEQYF
TRBV27	TRBJ2-5	CASSLNRYLGTQYF
TRBV6-2/TRBV6-3	TRBJ2-1	CASSPKQGALYNEQFF
TRBV7-9	TRBJ2-3	CASSPEDPTQYF
TRBV27	TRBJ1-1	CASSFTGERTEAFF
TRBV7-2	TRBJ2-5	CASSLYGTAFQETQYF
TRBV28	TRBJ1-4	CASSFSGQGNEKLFF
TRBV5-7	TRBJ1-2	CASSFEGNGYTF
TRBV11-2	TRBJ2-1	CASSLVGSPYNEQFF
TRBV6-5	TRBJ2-2	CASSSSRGELFF
TRBV3-1/TRBV3-2	TRBJ1-3	CASSQVRGDRQGSGGNTIYF
TRBV10-1	TRBJ1-5	CASRREDRGHQPQHF
TRBV7-6	TRBJ2-1	CASSADYPSYNEQFF
TRBV28	TRBJ2-5	CASSQGDSETQYF
TRBV5-8	TRBJ2-3	CASSSLGASDTQYF
TRBV7-2	TRBJ1-2	CASRSSVDGYTF
TRBV5-6	TRBJ1-2	CASSSRTGVNYGYTF
TRBV24-1	TRBJ2-5	CATSDRRTSRETQYF
TRBV11-2	TRBJ1-2	CASSLDRVDRGLNYGYTF
TRBV19	TRBJ1-2	CASSIGTAGYGYTF
TRBV7-9	TRBJ2-3	CASSPTNTDTQYF
TRBV7-9	TRBJ2-5	CASSLAGRPETQYF
TRBV7-6	TRBJ1-5	CASSPTGPQHF
TRBV11-3	TRBJ2-3	CASSLGRGSDTQYF
TRBV19	TRBJ1-5	CASSPTTKPGAGRNQPQHF
TRBV6-2/TRBV6-3	TRBJ2-2	CASSYDETGIRTGELFF
TRBV14	TRBJ2-3	CASSQDLAGARTDTQYF
TRBV19	TRBJ1-2	CASSLYSAAVDGYTF
TRBV19	TRBJ2-7	CASSNALQGGGYEQYF
TRBV7-2	TRBJ2-3	CASSPPGLAGGRDTQYF
TRBV10-3	TRBJ2-2	CAINPRQGGELFF
TRBV10-3	TRBJ1-4	CAISESKGGSTNEKLFF
TRBV9	TRBJ2-3	CASSVSPGGPVDTQYF
TRBV7-8	TRBJ1-3	CASSVTGGNTIYF
TRBV4-1	TRBJ2-3	CASSQDIRTTGGMADTQYF
TRBV28	TRBJ2-5	CASSSGQGETQYF
TRBV6-2/TRBV6-3	TRBJ2-2	CASSYSREVGELFF